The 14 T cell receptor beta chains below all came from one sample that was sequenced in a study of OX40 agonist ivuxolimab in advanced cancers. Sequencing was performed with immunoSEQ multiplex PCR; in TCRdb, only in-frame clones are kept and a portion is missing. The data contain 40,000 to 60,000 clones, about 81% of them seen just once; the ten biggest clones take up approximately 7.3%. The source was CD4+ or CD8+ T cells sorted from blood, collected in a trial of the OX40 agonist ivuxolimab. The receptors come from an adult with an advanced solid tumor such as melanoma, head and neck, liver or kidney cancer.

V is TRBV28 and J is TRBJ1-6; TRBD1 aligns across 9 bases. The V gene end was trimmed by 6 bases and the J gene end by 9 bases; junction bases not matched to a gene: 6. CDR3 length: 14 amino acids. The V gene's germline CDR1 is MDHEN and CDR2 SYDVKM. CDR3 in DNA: TGTGCCAGCAGCCCGGGACAGGGCGCTTCACCCCTCCACTTT. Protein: CASSPGQGASPLHF.

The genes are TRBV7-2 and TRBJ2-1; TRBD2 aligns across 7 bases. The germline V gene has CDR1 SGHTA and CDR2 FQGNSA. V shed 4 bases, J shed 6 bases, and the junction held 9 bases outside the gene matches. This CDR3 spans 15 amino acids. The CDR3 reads CASSSLHGTTNEQFF. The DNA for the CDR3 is TGTGCCAGCAGCTCGTTGCATGGGACTACCAATGAGCAGTTCTTC.

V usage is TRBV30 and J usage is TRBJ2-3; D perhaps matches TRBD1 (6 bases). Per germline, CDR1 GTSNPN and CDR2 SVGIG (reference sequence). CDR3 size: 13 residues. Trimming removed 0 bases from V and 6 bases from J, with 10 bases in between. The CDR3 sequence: CAWSVRGSDTQYF. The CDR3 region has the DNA TGTGCCTGGAGTGTCAGGGGCTCTGATACGCAGTATTTT.

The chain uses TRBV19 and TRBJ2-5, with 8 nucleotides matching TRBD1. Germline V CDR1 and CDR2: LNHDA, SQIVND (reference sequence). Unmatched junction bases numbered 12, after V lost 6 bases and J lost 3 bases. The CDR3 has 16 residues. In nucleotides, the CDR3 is TGTGCCAGTAGCACAGGGGGTACTTTGGGAGAAGAGACCCAGTACTTC. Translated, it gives CASSTGGTLGEETQYF. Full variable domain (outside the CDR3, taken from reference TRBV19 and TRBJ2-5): DGGITQSPKYLFRKEGQNVTLSCEQNLNHDAMYWYRQDPGQGLRLIYYSQIVNDFQKGDIAEGYSVSREKKESFPLTVTSAQKNPTAFYLCASSTGGTLGEETQYFGPGTRLLVL.

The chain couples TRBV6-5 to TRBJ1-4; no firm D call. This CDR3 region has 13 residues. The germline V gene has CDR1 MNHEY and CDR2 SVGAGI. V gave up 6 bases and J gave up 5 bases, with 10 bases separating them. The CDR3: CASRNGQNEKLFF. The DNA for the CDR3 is TGTGCCAGCAGAAACGGGCAGAATGAAAAACTGTTTTTT.

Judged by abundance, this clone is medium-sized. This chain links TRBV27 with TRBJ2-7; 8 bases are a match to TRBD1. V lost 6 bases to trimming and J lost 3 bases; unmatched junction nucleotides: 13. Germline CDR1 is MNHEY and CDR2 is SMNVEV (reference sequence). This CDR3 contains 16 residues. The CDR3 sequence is CASSTVPWTGNYEQYF. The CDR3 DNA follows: TGTGCCAGCAGCACCGTTCCTTGGACAGGGAACTACGAGCAGTACTTC.

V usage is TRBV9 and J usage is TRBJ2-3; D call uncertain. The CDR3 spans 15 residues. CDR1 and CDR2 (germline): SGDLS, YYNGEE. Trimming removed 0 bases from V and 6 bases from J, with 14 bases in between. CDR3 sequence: CASSVGGVLGDTQYF. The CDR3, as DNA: TGTGCCAGCAGCGTAGGTGGCGTCCTGGGGGATACGCAGTATTTT.

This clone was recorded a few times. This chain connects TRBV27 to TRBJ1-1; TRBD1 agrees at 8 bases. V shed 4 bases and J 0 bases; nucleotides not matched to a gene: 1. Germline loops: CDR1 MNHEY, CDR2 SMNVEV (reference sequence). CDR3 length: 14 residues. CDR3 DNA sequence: TGTGCCAGCAGTTCACAGGGGGTGAACACTGAAGCTTTCTTT. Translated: CASSSQGVNTEAFF.

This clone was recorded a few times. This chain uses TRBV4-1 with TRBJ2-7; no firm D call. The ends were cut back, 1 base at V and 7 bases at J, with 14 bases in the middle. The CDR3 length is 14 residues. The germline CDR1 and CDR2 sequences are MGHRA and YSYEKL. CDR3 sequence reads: CASSQGQAQDEQYF. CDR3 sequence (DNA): TGCGCCAGCAGCCAAGGCCAGGCGCAGGATGAGCAGTACTTC.

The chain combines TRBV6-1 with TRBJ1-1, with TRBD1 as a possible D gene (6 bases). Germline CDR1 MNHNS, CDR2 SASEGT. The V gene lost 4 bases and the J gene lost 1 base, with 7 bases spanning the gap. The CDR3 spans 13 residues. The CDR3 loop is CASSVTGNTEAFF. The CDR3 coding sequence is TGTGCCAGCAGTGTGACAGGGAACACTGAAGCTTTCTTT.

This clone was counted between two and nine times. As DNA, the CDR3 is TGTGCCAGCGCCGAAATACCAGGGGTGGATGAAAAACTGTTTTTT. This encodes CASAEIPGVDEKLFF. The chain joins TRBV2 to TRBJ1-4; D is possibly TRBD1 (6 bases). The CDR3 is 15 residues long. V was clipped by 8 bases and J by 6 bases, with 19 bases between them. Germline V lookup: CDR1 SNHLY, CDR2 FYNNEI.

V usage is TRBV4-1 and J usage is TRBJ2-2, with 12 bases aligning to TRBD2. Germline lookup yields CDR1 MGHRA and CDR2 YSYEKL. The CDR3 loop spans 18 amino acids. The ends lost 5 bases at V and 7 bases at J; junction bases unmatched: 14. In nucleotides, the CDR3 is TGCGCCAGCAGCAAAGGAAGACTAGCGGGAGTAGGGGACGGGGAGCTGTTTTTT. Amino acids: CASSKGRLAGVGDGELFF.

The CDR3 loop reads CAINRDTYNEQFF. CDR3 in DNA: TGTGCCATCAACCGGGACACTTACAATGAGCAGTTCTTC. The chain joins TRBV10-3 to TRBJ2-1, with D possibly matching TRBD1 (6 bases). Germline values: CDR1 ENHRY, CDR2 SYGVKD. The CDR3 length is 13 residues. V lost 7 bases to trimming and J lost 4 bases, with 11 bases between them.

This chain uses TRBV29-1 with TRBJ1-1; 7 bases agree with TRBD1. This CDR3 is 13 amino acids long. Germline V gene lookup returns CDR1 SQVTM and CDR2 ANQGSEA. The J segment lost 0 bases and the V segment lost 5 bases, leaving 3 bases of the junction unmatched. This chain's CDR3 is CSVSRGVNTEAFF. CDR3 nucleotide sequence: TGCAGCGTTAGCAGGGGGGTGAACACTGAAGCTTTCTTT.